The rows below give T cell receptor beta chains drawn from one sample of a study of control samples from healthy donors and cancer patients. The repertoire was sequenced with immunoSEQ multiplex PCR; TCRdb's copy has only in-frame clones and lacks some. In the table there are fewer than 150,000 clones, roughly 92% of which are singletons. Sequenced: blood. Receptor source: a woman between 18 and 29 years old in good health. CDR3s include the opening cysteine and the closing phenylalanine or tryptophan. The D gene is left open where the match is weak. A clone size is listed for some rows: how often the clone was seen (once, few, many), or a class if it is expanded.

V: TRBV7-9; size: few; D: NA; J: TRBJ1-1; CDR3: CASRRKETEAFF; DNA: TGTGCCAGCAGACGAAAGGAGACTGAAGCTTTCTTT
V: TRBV5-1; size: NA; D: TRBD2; J: TRBJ2-7; CDR3: CASSWKTSGSKPETYEQYF; DNA: TGCGCCAGCAGCTGGAAAACTAGCGGGAGTAAACCCGAAACCTACGAGCAGTACTTC
V: TRBV13; size: few; D: NA; J: TRBJ2-3; CDR3: CASSSTGSTRDTQYF; DNA: TGTGCCAGCAGCTCTACCGGGTCAACAAGAGATACGCAGTATTTT
V: TRBV5-1; size: NA; D: NA; J: TRBJ1-1; CDR3: CASSLGVATEAFF; DNA: TGCGCCAGCAGCTTGGGGGTTGCCACTGAAGCTTTCTTT
V: TRBV19; size: NA; D: NA; J: TRBJ1-5; CDR3: CASSIREGQPQHF; DNA: TGTGCCAGTAGTATCAGGGAGGGTCAGCCCCAGCATTTT
V: TRBV24-1; size: once; D: NA; J: TRBJ1-1; CDR3: CATSDIPRAGGNTEAFF; DNA: TGTGCCACCAGTGATATTCCCAGGGCGGGAGGGAACACTGAAGCTTTCTTT
V: TRBV7-2; size: NA; D: NA; J: TRBJ2-3; CDR3: CASSLVSSWSTDTQYF; DNA: TGTGCCAGCAGCTTAGTATCTAGTTGGTCGACAGATACGCAGTATTTT
V: TRBV11-2; size: NA; D: NA; J: TRBJ1-5; CDR3: CASSLDNGQPQHF; DNA: TGTGCCAGCAGCTTAGATAACGGTCAGCCCCAGCATTTT
V: TRBV28; size: NA; D: TRBD1; J: TRBJ1-2; CDR3: CASSVGGQGNYGYTF; DNA: TGTGCCAGCAGTGTAGGTGGACAGGGTAACTATGGCTACACCTTC
V: TRBV6-4; size: NA; D: TRBD2; J: TRBJ2-5; CDR3: CASSDGLAGGQETQYF; DNA: TGTGCCAGCAGTGATGGACTAGCGGGGGGCCAAGAGACCCAGTACTTC